One sample yielded the 26 T cell receptor beta chains listed below, sequenced in a study of shared clonotypes between healthy human individuals. Terminally differentiated effector memory CD45RA+ cells were excluded from the naive CD8 cells, which were CD45RO-negative and positively selected for CCR7. Assay used: immunoSEQ multiplex PCR; TCRdb lists only in-frame clones, some missing. The sample holds 1.5 million to 2.5 million clones; approximately 95% are singletons and the top ten take 1% to 1.5%. The source material was naive CD8+ T cells sorted from blood. Source of these receptors: a man younger than 35 in good health.

Details on this clone: Within the sample, other DNA sequences also encode this same CDR3. The chain employs TRBV6-5 and TRBJ2-7, with D perhaps matching TRBD1 (5 bases). Per germline, CDR1 MNHEY and CDR2 SVGAGI. This CDR3 spans 13 amino acids. The ends were cut back, 2 bases at V and 4 bases at J, with 9 bases in the middle. DNA for the CDR3: TGTGCCAGCAGTTACGGCAGGGCGTACGAGCAGTACTTC. It is translated as CASSYGRAYEQYF.

The rearrangement links TRBV9 to TRBJ2-2, with 10 bases lining up with TRBD2. This CDR3 region has 18 residues. Per germline, CDR1 SGDLS and CDR2 YYNGEE. Trimming took 0 bases from V and 5 from J; bases not matched to a gene: 10. The CDR3 DNA follows: TGTGCCAGCAGCGTAGATGTTAGCGGGGGGTCGAGGACCGGGGAGCTGTTTTTT. It codes for CASSVDVSGGSRTGELFF. The full variable domain, in which reference TRBV9 and TRBJ2-2 provide the parts outside the CDR3, is DSGVTQTPKHLITATGQRVTLRCSPRSGDLSVYWYQQSLDQGLQFLIQYYNGEERAKGNILERFSAQQFPDLHSELNLSSLELGDSALYFCASSVDVSGGSRTGELFFGEGSRLTVL.

The rearrangement links TRBV10-2 to TRBJ2-3; D unresolved. This CDR3 is built from 13 residues. The germline V gene has CDR1 WSHSY and CDR2 SAAADI. V was shortened by 4 bases and J by 3 bases, with 8 bases between the two germline ends. The CDR3 DNA follows: TGCGCCAGCAGTGGAAGTCTGACAGATACGCAGTATTTT. Protein: CASSGSLTDTQYF.

In the case of this clone: Other DNA sequences within the sample encode an identical CDR3. The chain links TRBV10-3 to TRBJ2-7, with 7 nucleotides matching TRBD1. Germline CDR1 is ENHRY and CDR2 is SYGVKD. This CDR3 region has 13 residues. V dropped 8 bases and J dropped 1; count of bases not matched to a gene: 5. This CDR3 reads CAISGGSSYEQYF. CDR3 in DNA: TGTGCCATCTCAGGGGGTTCTTCCTACGAGCAGTACTTC.

The chain recombines TRBV19 with TRBJ2-1; no clear D gene. The CDR3 has 13 amino acids. V was pared by 3 bases and J by 0 bases, with 3 bases between. The germline V gene encodes CDR1 LNHDA and CDR2 SQIVND (reference sequence). CDR3 DNA sequence: TGTGCCAGTAGTATGGCCTCCTACAATGAGCAGTTCTTC. Translation: CASSMASYNEQFF.

The gene calls are TRBV7-8 and TRBJ2-3; tentatively, D is TRBD2 (6 bases). Germline V CDR1 and CDR2: SGHVS, FQNEAQ. The length of the CDR3 is 18 residues. V gave up 1 base and J gave up 0 bases, with 17 bases separating them. This CDR3 is CASSLGRVREGSTDTQYF. The DNA for the CDR3 is TGTGCCAGCAGCTTAGGGAGGGTGAGGGAAGGGAGCACAGATACGCAGTATTTT.

The J gene is TRBJ2-7, the V gene TRBV5-1, with D possibly being TRBD2 (5 bases). Germline V lookup: CDR1 SGHRS, CDR2 YFSETQ. Trimming cost V 7 bases and J 3 bases, with 17 bases left between them. The CDR3 is 14 residues long. In nucleotides, the CDR3 is TGCGCCAGCTATAAAAATCCCGGAGGCTACGAGCAGTACTTC. Protein product: CASYKNPGGYEQYF.

This chain links TRBV28 with TRBJ1-1, with unresolved D. Germline-derived CDR1 and CDR2 are MDHEN and SYDVKM. The V gene lost 7 bases and the J gene lost 0 bases, with 24 bases spanning the gap. The CDR3 is 18 residues long. As DNA, the CDR3 is TGTGCCAGCAACCAAGTCCGGGAGGCGCCCTCCATGAACACTGAAGCTTTCTTT. It is translated as CASNQVREAPSMNTEAFF.

The gene calls are TRBV11-2 and TRBJ1-1; D not certain. Between the trimmed V and J ends, which lost 2 bases and 4 bases, there was a span of 11 bases. The CDR3 is 14 residues long. Germline CDR1 and CDR2: SGHAT and FQNNGV. The CDR3 DNA reads as TGTGCCAGCAGCTTAATTGCCTCGGGCACTGAAGCTTTCTTT. Translation gives CASSLIASGTEAFF.

Note on this clone: This specimen includes other DNA sequences encoding the same CDR3. The chain combines TRBV27 with TRBJ1-5; D perhaps matches TRBD1 (5 bases). V dropped 0 bases and J dropped 2 bases, with 11 bases sitting between them. Germline V gives CDR1 MNHEY, CDR2 SMNVEV (reference sequence). The CDR3 extends over 16 amino acids. CDR3 in DNA: TGTGCCAGCAGTTTATCAGGAGGGGAGGGCAATCAGCCCCAGCATTTT. As protein: CASSLSGGEGNQPQHF.

This clone has only a few counts. Additional DNA sequences in this sample encode the identical CDR3. V usage is TRBV5-1 and J usage is TRBJ2-3, with 9 bases aligning to TRBD1. With 3 bases clipped from V and 3 bases from J, the junction kept 2 bases outside the gene matches. This CDR3 has 14 residues. CDR1 is SGHRS and CDR2 is YFSETQ in the germline V gene. CDR3 coding DNA: TGCGCCAGCAGCTCCGGGACAGGGACAGATACGCAGTATTTT. It specifies CASSSGTGTDTQYF.

The gene calls are TRBV4-3 and TRBJ1-2; possible D gene TRBD1, 5 bases. V was cut by 1 base and J by 6 bases, with 15 bases left in between. This CDR3 is 15 amino acids long. CDR1 is LGHNA, CDR2 YSLEER, per germline. The CDR3 sequence: CASSQAWTSNDGYTF. CDR3 bases: TGCGCCAGCAGCCAAGCCTGGACAAGTAATGATGGCTACACCTTC.

For this clone: Within the sample, other DNA sequences also encode this same CDR3. The rearrangement uses TRBV19 and TRBJ2-7; D not certain. The ends were cut back, 6 bases at V and 2 bases at J, with 11 bases in the middle. The V gene's germline CDR1 is LNHDA and CDR2 SQIVND (reference sequence). This CDR3 contains 13 residues. The CDR3, as DNA: TGTGCCAGTAGCGTGGGTACGGCCTACGAGCAGTACTTC. As protein: CASSVGTAYEQYF.

The chain has TRBV9 and TRBJ2-6, with D perhaps TRBD1 (6 bases). The CDR3 has 19 residues. V was trimmed by 6 bases and J by 0 bases, leaving 22 bases between them. The germline V gene has CDR1 SGDLS and CDR2 YYNGEE. CDR3 region: CASTEEGEQPTSGANVLTF. DNA of the CDR3: TGTGCCAGCACCGAAGAGGGGGAACAGCCAACCTCTGGGGCCAACGTCCTGACTTTC.

The chain joins TRBV30 to TRBJ1-4, with 8 positions matching TRBD1. The CDR3 extends over 14 amino acids. With V trimmed by 7 bases and J by 4 bases, 8 bases remained unmatched. CDR1 GTSNPN and CDR2 SVGIG come from the germline V gene (reference sequence). The CDR3, as DNA: TGTGCCTATGCGGACAGGGCCCTTAATGAAAAACTGTTTTTT. Translated, it gives CAYADRALNEKLFF.

This chain joins TRBV6-1 and TRBJ2-7, with D perhaps TRBD2 (6 bases). CDR3 length: 15 residues. V lost 2 bases to trimming and J lost 2 bases, with 13 bases between them. Germline V CDR1 and CDR2: MNHNS, SASEGT. The CDR3 here is CASSEYGGATYEQYF. The CDR3, as DNA: TGTGCCAGCAGTGAATACGGCGGGGCCACCTACGAGCAGTACTTC.

This sequence joins TRBV6-6 and TRBJ2-2, with unresolved D. The CDR3 is 16 residues long. CDR1 is MNHNY and CDR2 is SVGAGI in the germline V gene (reference sequence). V dropped 0 bases and J dropped 1 base, with 9 bases sitting between them. The CDR3: CASSYSLAGNTGELFF. As DNA, the CDR3 is TGTGCCAGCAGTTACTCCTTAGCTGGGAACACCGGGGAGCTGTTTTTT.

The rearrangement links TRBV4-1 to TRBJ2-1; D perhaps matches TRBD2 (6 bases). CDR1 is MGHRA, CDR2 YSYEKL, per germline. Deletions cut 0 bases from V and 4 bases from J, with 16 bases between. The CDR3 length is 17 residues. This chain's CDR3 is CASSQDWEDGVYNEQFF. CDR3 nucleotide sequence: TGCGCCAGCAGCCAAGATTGGGAGGATGGGGTTTACAATGAGCAGTTCTTC.

Points on this clone: One end of the junction does not line up with germline, which may come from a read error. The chain joins TRBV7-7 to TRBJ2-3; D possibly corresponds to TRBD1 (6 bases). Germline V gene sequence: CDR1 SSHAT, CDR2 FNYEAQ (reference sequence). The CDR3 is 14 residues long. The CDR3 here is CASSLAGGTDTQYF. DNA of the CDR3: TGTGCTAGCAGCTTAGCAGGGGGCACAGATACGCAGTATTTT.

This chain uses TRBV20-1 with TRBJ1-2, with unresolved D. The CDR3 sequence is 11 residues long. Trimming removed 6 bases from V and 4 bases from J, with 9 bases in between. Germline V gene data show CDR1 as DFQATT and CDR2 as SNEGSKA (reference sequence). The CDR3: CSAETLYGYTF. As DNA, the CDR3 is TGCAGTGCAGAGACCCTCTATGGCTACACCTTC.

The chain carries TRBV6-5 and TRBJ2-3; D may be TRBD2 (5 bases). Per germline, CDR1 MNHEY and CDR2 SVGAGI. With 0 bases removed from V and 2 bases from J, the gap between germline ends came to 12 bases. This CDR3 is 16 amino acids long. CDR3: CASSYSQEEVTDTQYF. CDR3 in DNA: TGTGCCAGCAGTTACTCCCAGGAGGAGGTCACAGATACGCAGTATTTT.

Here the CDR3 reads CASSPGTGLSYEQYF. The CDR3 nucleotides read TGCGCCAGCAGCCCAGGGACAGGGCTCTCCTACGAGCAGTACTTC. The J gene is TRBJ2-7, the V gene TRBV4-1, with 9 bases aligning to TRBD1. With V trimmed by 4 bases and J by 0 bases, 4 bases remained unmatched. The CDR3 is 15 residues long. Germline CDR1 reads MGHRA; CDR2 reads YSYEKL.

The chain joins TRBV4-1 to TRBJ2-6, with 8 bases identical to TRBD1. J was trimmed by 0 bases and V by 5 bases; bases with no gene match: 9. This CDR3 is built from 18 residues. Germline CDR1 is MGHRA and CDR2 is YSYEKL. The CDR3 bases are TGCGCCAGCAGCGCTTGGACAGGGACACTCTCTGGGGCCAACGTCCTGACTTTC. It codes for CASSAWTGTLSGANVLTF.

The chain is built from TRBV6-6 and TRBJ2-1; D gene unclear. V was cut by 6 bases and J by 5 bases, with 8 bases left in between. This CDR3 is built from 12 residues. The germline CDR1 and CDR2 sequences are MNHNY and SVGAGI (reference sequence). CDR3 in amino acids: CASSLDDNEQFF. CDR3 DNA: TGTGCCAGCAGCCTGGACGACAATGAGCAGTTCTTC.

The chain has TRBV10-2 and TRBJ2-7; 11 nucleotides line up with TRBD2. Germline V gene data show CDR1 as WSHSY and CDR2 as SAAADI. Germline trimming cut 9 bases from V and 3 bases from J; bases unmatched to any gene: 1. The CDR3 consists of 12 residues. As DNA, the CDR3 is TGCGCCAGTGGACTAGCGGGCTACGAGCAGTACTTC. It specifies CASGLAGYEQYF.

This chain joins TRBV5-1 and TRBJ2-7, with 11 bases matching TRBD2. V was clipped by 4 bases and J by 3 bases; unmatched bases: 9. The CDR3 consists of 16 residues. Germline CDR1 and CDR2: SGHRS and YFSETQ. CDR3 sequence reads: CASSPLAGGSLYEQYF. The CDR3 DNA is TGCGCCAGCAGCCCTCTAGCGGGGGGATCGCTCTACGAGCAGTACTTC.